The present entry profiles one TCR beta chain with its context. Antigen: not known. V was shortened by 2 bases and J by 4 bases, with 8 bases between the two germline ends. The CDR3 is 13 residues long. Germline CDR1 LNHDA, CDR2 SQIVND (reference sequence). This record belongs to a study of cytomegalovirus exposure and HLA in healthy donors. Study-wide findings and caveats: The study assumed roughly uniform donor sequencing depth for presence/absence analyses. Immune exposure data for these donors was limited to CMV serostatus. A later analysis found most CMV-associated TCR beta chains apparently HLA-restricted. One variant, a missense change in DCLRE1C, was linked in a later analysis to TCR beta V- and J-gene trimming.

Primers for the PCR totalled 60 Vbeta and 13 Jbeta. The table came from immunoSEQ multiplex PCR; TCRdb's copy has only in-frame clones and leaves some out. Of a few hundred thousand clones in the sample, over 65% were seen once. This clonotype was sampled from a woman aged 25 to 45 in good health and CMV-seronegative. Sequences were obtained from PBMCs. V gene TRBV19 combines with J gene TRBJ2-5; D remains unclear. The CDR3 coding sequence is TGTGCCAGTAGTATACCGGGTGTAGAGACCCAGTACTTC. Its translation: CASSIPGVETQYF.